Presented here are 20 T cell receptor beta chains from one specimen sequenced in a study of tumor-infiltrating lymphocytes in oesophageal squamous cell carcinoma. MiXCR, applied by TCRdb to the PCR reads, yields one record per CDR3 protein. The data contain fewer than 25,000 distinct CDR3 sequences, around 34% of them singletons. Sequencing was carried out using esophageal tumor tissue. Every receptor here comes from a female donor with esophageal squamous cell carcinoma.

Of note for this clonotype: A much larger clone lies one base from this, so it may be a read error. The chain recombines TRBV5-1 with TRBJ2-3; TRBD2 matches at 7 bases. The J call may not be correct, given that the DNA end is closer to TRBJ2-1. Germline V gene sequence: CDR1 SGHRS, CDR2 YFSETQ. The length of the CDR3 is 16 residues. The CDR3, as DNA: TGCGCCAGCAGCTTGGCCCCTAGCGGCGGGAAAGAGACCCAGTTCTTC. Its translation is CASSLAPSGGKETQFF.

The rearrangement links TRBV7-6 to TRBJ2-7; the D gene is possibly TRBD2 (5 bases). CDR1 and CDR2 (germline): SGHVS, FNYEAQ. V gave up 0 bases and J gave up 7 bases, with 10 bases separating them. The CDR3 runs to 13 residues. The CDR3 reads CASSLAGSTEQYF. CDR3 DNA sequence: TGTGCCAGCAGCTTAGCGGGGAGTACGGAGCAGTACTTC.

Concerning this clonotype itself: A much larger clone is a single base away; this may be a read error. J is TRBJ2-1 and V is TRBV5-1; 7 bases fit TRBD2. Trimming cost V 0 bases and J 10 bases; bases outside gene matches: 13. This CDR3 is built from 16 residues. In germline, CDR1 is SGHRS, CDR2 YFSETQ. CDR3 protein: CASSLVGASGYYEQFF. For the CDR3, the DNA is TGCGCCAGCAGCTTGGTCGGTGCTAGCGGATATTACGAGCAGTTCTTC. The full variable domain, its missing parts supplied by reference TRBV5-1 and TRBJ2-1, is KAGVTQTPRYLIKTRGQQVTLSCSPISGHRSVSWYQQTPGQGLQFLFEYFSETQRNKGNFPGRFSGRQFSNSRSEMNVSTLELGDSALYLCASSLVGASGYYEQFFGPGTRLTVL.

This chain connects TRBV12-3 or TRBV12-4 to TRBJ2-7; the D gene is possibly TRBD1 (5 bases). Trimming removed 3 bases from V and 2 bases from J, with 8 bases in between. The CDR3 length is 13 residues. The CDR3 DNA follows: TGTGCCAGCAGTTTTGGCAGGGCCTACGAGCAGTACTTC. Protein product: CASSFGRAYEQYF.

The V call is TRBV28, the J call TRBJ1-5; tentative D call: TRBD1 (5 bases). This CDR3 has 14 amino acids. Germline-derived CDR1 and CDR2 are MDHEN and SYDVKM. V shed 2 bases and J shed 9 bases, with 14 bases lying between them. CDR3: CASSLGTEVRPQHF. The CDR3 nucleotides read TGTGCCAGCAGTTTAGGGACGGAGGTACGGCCCCAGCATTTT. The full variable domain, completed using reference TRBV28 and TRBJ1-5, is DVKVTQSSRYLVKRTGEKVFLECVQDMDHENMFWYRQDPGLGLRLIYFSYDVKMKEKGDIPEGYSVSREKKERFSLILESASTNQTSMYLCASSLGTEVRPQHFGDGTRLSIL.

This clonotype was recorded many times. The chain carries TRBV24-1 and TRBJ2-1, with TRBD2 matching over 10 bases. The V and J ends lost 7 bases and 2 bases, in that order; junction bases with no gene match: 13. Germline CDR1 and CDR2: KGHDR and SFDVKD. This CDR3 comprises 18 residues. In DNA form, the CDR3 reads TGTGCCACCAGCTCAACACTAGCGGGAACTATAACCTACAATGAGCAGTTCTTC. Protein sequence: CATSSTLAGTITYNEQFF.

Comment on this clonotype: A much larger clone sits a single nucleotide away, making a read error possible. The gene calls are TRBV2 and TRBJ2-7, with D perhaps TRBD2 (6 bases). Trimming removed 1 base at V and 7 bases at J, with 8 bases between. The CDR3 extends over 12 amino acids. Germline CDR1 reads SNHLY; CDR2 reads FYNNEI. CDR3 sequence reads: CASSEVGTEQYF. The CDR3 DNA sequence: TGTGCCAGCAGTGAAGTGGGGACTGAGCAGTACTTC. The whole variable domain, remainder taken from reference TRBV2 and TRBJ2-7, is EPEVTQTPSHQVTQMGQEVILRCVPISNHLYFYWYRQILGQKVEFLVSFYNNEISEKSEIFDDQFSVERPDGSNFTLKIRSTKLEDSAMYFCASSEVGTEQYFGPGTRLTVT.

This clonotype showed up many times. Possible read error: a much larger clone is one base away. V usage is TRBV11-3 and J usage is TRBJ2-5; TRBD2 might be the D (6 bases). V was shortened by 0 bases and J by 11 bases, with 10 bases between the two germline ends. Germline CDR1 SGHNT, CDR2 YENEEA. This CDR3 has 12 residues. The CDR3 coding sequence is TGTGCCAGCAGCTTAGATCCTAGCGTGCAGTACTTC. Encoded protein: CASSLDPSVQYF.

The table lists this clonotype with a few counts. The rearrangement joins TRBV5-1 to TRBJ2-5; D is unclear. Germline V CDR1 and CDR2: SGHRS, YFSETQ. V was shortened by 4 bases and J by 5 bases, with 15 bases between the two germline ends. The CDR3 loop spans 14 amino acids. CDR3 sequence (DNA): TGCGCCAGCAGCCCGATGGGTAGGTCTGAGACCCAGTACTTC. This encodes CASSPMGRSETQYF.

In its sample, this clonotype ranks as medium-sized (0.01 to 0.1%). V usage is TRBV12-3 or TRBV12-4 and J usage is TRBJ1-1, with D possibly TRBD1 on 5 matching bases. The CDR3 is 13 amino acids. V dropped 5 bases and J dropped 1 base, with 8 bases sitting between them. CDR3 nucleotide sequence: TGTGCCAGCAGTGTCGACAGGAACACTGAAGCTTTCTTT. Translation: CASSVDRNTEAFF.

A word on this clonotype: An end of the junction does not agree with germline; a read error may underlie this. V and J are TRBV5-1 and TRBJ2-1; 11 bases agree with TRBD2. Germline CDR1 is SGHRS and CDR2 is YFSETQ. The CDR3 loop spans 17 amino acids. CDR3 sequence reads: CASSPPWVAGGPDASIF. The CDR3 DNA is TGCGCCAGCAGCCCACCTTGGGTAGCGGGAGGGCCTGACGCTTCGATCTTC.

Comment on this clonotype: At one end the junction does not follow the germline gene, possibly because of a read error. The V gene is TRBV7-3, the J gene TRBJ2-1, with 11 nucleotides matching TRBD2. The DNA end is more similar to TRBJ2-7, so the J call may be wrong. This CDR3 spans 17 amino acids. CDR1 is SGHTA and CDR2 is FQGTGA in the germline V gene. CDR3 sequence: CASSVTGTSGLSYEQYF. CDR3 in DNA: TGTGCCAGCAGCGTAACCGGGACTAGCGGATTATCCTACGAGCAGTACTTC.

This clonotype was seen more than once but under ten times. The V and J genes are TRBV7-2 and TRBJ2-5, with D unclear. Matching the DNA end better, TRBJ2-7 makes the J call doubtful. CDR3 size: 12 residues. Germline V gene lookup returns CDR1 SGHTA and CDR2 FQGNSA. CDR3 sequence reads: CASSLYNYEQYF. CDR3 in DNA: TGTGCCAGCAGCTTATACAACTACGAGCAGTACTTC.

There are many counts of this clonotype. CDR3 sequence (DNA): TGTGCCATCAGTGAGTCCAGGGTTGAGCAGTTCTTC. Translating it yields CAISESRVEQFF. The chain combines TRBV10-3 with TRBJ2-1; TRBD1 might be the D (5 bases). CDR3 size: 12 residues. The germline V and J ends were trimmed by 0 bases and 9 bases, with 6 bases remaining between them. Germline V gene lookup returns CDR1 ENHRY and CDR2 SYGVKD.

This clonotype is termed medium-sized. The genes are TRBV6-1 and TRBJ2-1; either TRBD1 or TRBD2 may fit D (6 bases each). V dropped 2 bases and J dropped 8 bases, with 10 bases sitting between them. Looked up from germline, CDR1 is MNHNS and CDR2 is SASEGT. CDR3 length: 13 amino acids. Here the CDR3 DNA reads TGTGCCAGCAGTGAAACCGGGGGCGATGAGCAGTTCTTC. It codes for CASSETGGDEQFF.

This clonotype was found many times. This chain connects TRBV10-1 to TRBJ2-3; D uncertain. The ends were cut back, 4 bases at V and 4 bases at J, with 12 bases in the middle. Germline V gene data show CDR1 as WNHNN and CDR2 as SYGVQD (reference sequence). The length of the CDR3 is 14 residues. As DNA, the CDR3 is TGCGCCAGCAGTGCACACACTATTGCAGATACGCAGTATTTT. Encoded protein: CASSAHTIADTQYF.

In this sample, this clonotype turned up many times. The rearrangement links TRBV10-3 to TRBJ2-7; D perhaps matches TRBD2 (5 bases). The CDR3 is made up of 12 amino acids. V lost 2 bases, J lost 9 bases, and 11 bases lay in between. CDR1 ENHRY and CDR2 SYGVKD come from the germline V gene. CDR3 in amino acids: CAISEGGGGQYF. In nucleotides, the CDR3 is TGTGCCATCAGTGAGGGCGGAGGAGGGCAGTACTTC.

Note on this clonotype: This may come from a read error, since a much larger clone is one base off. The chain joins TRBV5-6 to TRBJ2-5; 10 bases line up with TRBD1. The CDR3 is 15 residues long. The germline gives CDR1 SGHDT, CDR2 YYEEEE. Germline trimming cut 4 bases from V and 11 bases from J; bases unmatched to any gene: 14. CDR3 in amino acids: CASSRQGAHSNEQYF. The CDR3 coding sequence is TGTGCCAGCAGCCGACAGGGGGCGCATTCCAATGAGCAGTACTTC.

The CDR3 sequence is CASSPSRETQYF. In DNA, the CDR3 is TGTGCCAGCAGCCCGTCCCGGGAGACCCAGTACTTC. The genes are TRBV7-2 and TRBJ2-3; no clear D gene. With the DNA end fitting TRBJ2-5 better, the J assignment may be wrong. Looked up from germline, CDR1 is SGHTA and CDR2 is FQGNSA. The CDR3 is 12 residues long.

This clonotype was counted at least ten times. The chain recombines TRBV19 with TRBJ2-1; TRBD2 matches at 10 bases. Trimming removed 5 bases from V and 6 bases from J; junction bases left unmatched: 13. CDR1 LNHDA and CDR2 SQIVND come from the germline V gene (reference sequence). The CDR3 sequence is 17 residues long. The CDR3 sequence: CASSPTLLAGVGNEQFF. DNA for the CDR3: TGTGCCAGTAGTCCCACCCTTCTAGCGGGAGTAGGCAATGAGCAGTTCTTC. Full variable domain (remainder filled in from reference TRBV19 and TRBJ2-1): DGGITQSPKYLFRKEGQNVTLSCEQNLNHDAMYWYRQDPGQGLRLIYYSQIVNDFQKGDIAEGYSVSREKKESFPLTVTSAQKNPTAFYLCASSPTLLAGVGNEQFFGPGTRLTVL.